Shown below are 28 T cell receptor beta chains from a single sample sequenced in a study of T cell responses to AZD1222 COVID-19 vaccine. Sequenced by immunoSEQ multiplex PCR; TCRdb stores in-frame clones only, minus some. The table has 200,000 or so clones, about 94% seen once. The specimen was peripheral blood, collected 28 days after the second AZD1222 dose. The receptor source for this set is an adult who received the AZD1222 COVID-19 vaccine.

V usage is TRBV3-1 (or the pseudogene TRBV3-2) and J usage is TRBJ2-1; a possible D gene is TRBD2 (7 bases). Germline V gives CDR1 LGHDT, CDR2 YNNKEL (reference sequence). Trimming left V 3 bases short and J 9 bases short, with 18 bases between. This CDR3 is 15 amino acids long. CDR3 sequence (DNA): TGTGCCAGCAGCCAGGGGGGCGCGGGAGTTGGTGAGCAGTTCTTC. This translates into CASSQGGAGVGEQFF.

The chain joins TRBV19 to TRBJ1-2; 8 bases line up with TRBD1. V trimming: 1 base; J trimming: 4 bases; junction bases outside the gene matches: 2. The CDR3 runs to 14 residues. Germline V gene data show CDR1 as LNHDA and CDR2 as SQIVND (reference sequence). The CDR3 coding sequence is TGTGCCAGTAGTATAGGAGGGACAGGCTATGGCTACACCTTC. Protein product: CASSIGGTGYGYTF.

The chain uses TRBV6-5 and TRBJ1-6; 7 nucleotides match TRBD1. The germline gives CDR1 MNHEY, CDR2 SVGAGI. This CDR3 is built from 14 residues. The J segment lost 7 bases and the V segment lost 5 bases, leaving 5 bases of the junction unmatched. CDR3 sequence: CASSTPGQNSPLHF. CDR3 bases: TGTGCCAGCAGTACGCCGGGACAGAATTCACCCCTCCACTTT.

The V call is TRBV6-5, the J call TRBJ1-4; D unresolved. CDR1 is MNHEY, CDR2 SVGAGI, per germline. The CDR3 runs to 14 residues. V shed 8 bases and J shed 8 bases, with 18 bases lying between them. CDR3 nucleotides: TGTGCCAGCCGTAAAACCGGGTTAGGGGAAAAACTGTTTTTT. Translating it yields CASRKTGLGEKLFF.

CDR3 DNA sequence: TGTGCCACCAGCAGAGTTACTTCCCGCCCTGGGTCCTACGAGCAGTACTTC. Translated: CATSRVTSRPGSYEQYF. The gene calls are TRBV15 and TRBJ2-7; D remains unclear. Germline-derived CDR1 and CDR2 are LNHNV and YYDKDF (reference sequence). V was trimmed by 1 base and J by 1 base, leaving 17 bases between them. This CDR3 comprises 17 residues.

The chain links TRBV6-5 to TRBJ1-1, with unresolved D. Germline assignment: CDR1 MNHEY and CDR2 SVGAGI. The CDR3 loop spans 14 amino acids. Trimming left V 2 bases short and J 2 bases short, with 9 bases between. The CDR3 loop is CASSYLSANTEAFF. The CDR3 DNA is TGTGCCAGCAGTTACCTTTCAGCTAACACTGAAGCTTTCTTT.

For the CDR3, the DNA is TGTGCCAGCAGCCAAGATGGAGTTTACGAGCAGTACTTC. It yields the protein CASSQDGVYEQYF. The chain has TRBV3-1 (or the pseudogene TRBV3-2) and TRBJ2-7; D not certain. Germline assignment: CDR1 LGHDT and CDR2 YNNKEL (reference sequence). V was trimmed by 0 bases and J by 4 bases, leaving 7 bases between them. This CDR3 contains 13 residues.

The chain recombines TRBV3-1 (or the pseudogene TRBV3-2) with TRBJ1-3; 7 nucleotides agree with TRBD1. Germline V gives CDR1 LGHDT, CDR2 YNNKEL (reference sequence). The CDR3 is 14 amino acids. Losses at the gene ends were 3 bases for V and 7 bases for J; bases not matched to a gene: 6. In nucleotides, the CDR3 is TGTGCCAGCAGCCACTCAGGGGGTAGGAACACCATATATTTT. Encoded protein: CASSHSGGRNTIYF.

Written as DNA, the CDR3 is TGCGCCAGCAGCTTGGCCGTAGGTGGGTGGACAAGCCAAGAGACCCAGTACTTC. This encodes CASSLAVGGWTSQETQYF. The J gene is TRBJ2-5, the V gene TRBV5-1; D might be TRBD1 (5 bases). Germline CDR1 and CDR2: SGHRS and YFSETQ. The CDR3 is made up of 18 amino acids. Trimming took off 0 bases at V and 1 base at J, with 19 bases between the two ends.

This clone came up once. The chain recombines TRBV5-1 with TRBJ2-5; D is tentatively TRBD1 or TRBD2 (5 bases each). Trimming took off 2 bases at V and 3 bases at J, with 8 bases between the two ends. Germline V gives CDR1 SGHRS, CDR2 YFSETQ. The length of the CDR3 is 13 residues. In nucleotides, the CDR3 is TGCGCCAGCAGCTTAGGGACGGAAGAGACCCAGTACTTC. This sequence encodes CASSLGTEETQYF.

The chain couples TRBV4-1 to TRBJ2-5, with D perhaps being TRBD1 or TRBD2 (6 bases each). In germline, CDR1 is MGHRA, CDR2 YSYEKL. CDR3 size: 13 residues. Between the trimmed V and J ends, which lost 10 bases and 2 bases, there was a span of 14 bases. The CDR3 protein is CATRGLAQETQYF. Written as DNA, the CDR3 is TGCGCCACCCGGGGGCTAGCGCAAGAGACCCAGTACTTC.

The genes are TRBV19 and TRBJ1-2; no definite D call. The CDR3 consists of 11 residues. V was clipped by 7 bases and J by 2 bases, with 5 bases between them. In germline, CDR1 is LNHDA, CDR2 SQIVND (reference sequence). The CDR3 sequence: CASKSNYGYTF. The CDR3, as DNA: TGTGCCAGTAAGTCGAACTATGGCTACACCTTC.

The CDR3 loop reads CAAGTGGEETQYF. The CDR3 DNA is TGTGCCGCCGGGACAGGGGGTGAGGAGACCCAGTACTTC. The chain couples TRBV24-1 to TRBJ2-5; 11 nucleotides agree with TRBD1. After removal of 12 bases from V and 5 bases from J, the junction contained 7 bases not matched to a gene. The germline V gene has CDR1 KGHDR and CDR2 SFDVKD. This CDR3 contains 13 residues.

V gene TRBV9 combines with J gene TRBJ2-7; a possible D gene is TRBD2 (5 bases). V gave up 0 bases and J gave up 3 bases, with 16 bases separating them. The CDR3 runs to 16 residues. Germline CDR1 SGDLS, CDR2 YYNGEE. The DNA of the CDR3 is TGTGCCAGCAGCGTAGCTCGAGCGGCTGGAAACTACGAGCAGTACTTC. It codes for CASSVARAAGNYEQYF.

The V and J genes are TRBV7-9 and TRBJ2-3; TRBD1 is a possible D gene (8 bases). The CDR3 is made up of 15 amino acids. Germline CDR1 SEHNR, CDR2 FQNEAQ (reference sequence). Trimming removed 5 bases from V and 3 bases from J, with 15 bases in between. The CDR3 loop reads CASSHHRGGTDTQYF. The CDR3 coding sequence is TGTGCCAGCAGCCACCACAGGGGGGGGACAGATACGCAGTATTTT. Together with reference TRBV7-9 and TRBJ2-3, the CDR3 gives the full variable domain: DTGVSQNPRHKITKRGQNVTFRCDPISEHNRLYWYRQTLGQGPEFLTYFQNEAQLEKSRLLSDRFSAERPKGSFSTLEIQRTEQGDSAMYLCASSHHRGGTDTQYFGPGTRLTVL.

This chain connects TRBV6-5 to TRBJ1-6; TRBD1 is a possible D gene (6 bases). V shed 2 bases and J shed 7 bases, with 9 bases lying between them. The CDR3 loop spans 14 amino acids. CDR1 is MNHEY and CDR2 is SVGAGI in the germline V gene. CDR3 in DNA: TGTGCCAGCAGTTACGGCCAGGGGAATTCACCCCTCCACTTT. It translates to CASSYGQGNSPLHF.

The CDR3 spells CASSPRGGAEKLFF. CDR3 nucleotides: TGTGCCAGCAGCCCGCGTGGCGGTGCTGAAAAACTGTTTTTT. The chain carries TRBV6-5 and TRBJ1-4; D is ambiguous. Per germline, CDR1 MNHEY and CDR2 SVGAGI. V lost 6 bases to trimming and J lost 7 bases, with 15 bases between them. The CDR3 has 14 residues.

The J gene is TRBJ2-2, the V gene TRBV6-5, with 8 nucleotides matching TRBD2. With V trimmed by 7 bases and J by 7 bases, 11 bases remained unmatched. CDR3 length: 15 residues. Germline V gene sequence: CDR1 MNHEY, CDR2 SVGAGI. The CDR3 spells CASTSSGGRSGELFF. Here the CDR3 DNA reads TGTGCCAGCACGTCCTCGGGGGGGCGGAGCGGGGAGCTGTTTTTT.

The V and J genes are TRBV5-6 and TRBJ1-1, with D hard to call. V was cut by 0 bases and J by 10 bases, with 10 bases left in between. CDR1 and CDR2 from the germline V gene are SGHDT and YYEEEE. The CDR3 totals 12 residues. The CDR3 DNA reads as TGTGCCAGCAGCTTGGGCGGAGAGGGAGCTTTCTTT. Its protein product is CASSLGGEGAFF.

V is TRBV24-1 and J is TRBJ1-5; D unclear. Between the trimmed V and J ends, which lost 9 bases and 11 bases, there was a span of 22 bases. CDR3 length: 14 amino acids. CDR1 is KGHDR, CDR2 SFDVKD, per germline. The chain's CDR3 is CATSTNKAATAQHF. The DNA of the CDR3 is TGTGCCACCTCTACTAACAAGGCCGCAACGGCCCAGCATTTT.

V usage is TRBV10-3 and J usage is TRBJ2-1; D tentatively reads TRBD1 or TRBD2 (6 bases each). V shed 2 bases and J shed 6 bases, with 14 bases lying between them. Per the germline V gene, CDR1 is ENHRY and CDR2 is SYGVKD. This CDR3 spans 15 amino acids. Written as DNA, the CDR3 is TGTGCCATCAGTGAGCGTCAGGAGGGGGGCAATGAGCAGTTCTTC. It specifies CAISERQEGGNEQFF.

V is TRBV9 and J is TRBJ1-4, with D perhaps TRBD1 (5 bases). V lost 0 bases, J lost 7 bases, and 19 bases lay in between. CDR3 size: 17 residues. Germline V lookup: CDR1 SGDLS, CDR2 YYNGEE. The CDR3 nucleotides read TGTGCCAGCAGCGTAGTTGGATCTCTCCGGGGGGGTGAAAAACTGTTTTTT. Amino acid sequence: CASSVVGSLRGGEKLFF.

The J gene is TRBJ2-7, the V gene TRBV9; perhaps D is TRBD1 or TRBD2 (5 bases each). V was trimmed by 3 bases and J by 4 bases, leaving 17 bases between them. Looked up from germline, CDR1 is SGDLS and CDR2 is YYNGEE. The CDR3 is 15 residues long. The CDR3 reads CASSDPRDPGYEQYF. CDR3 DNA sequence: TGTGCCAGCAGCGACCCCCGGGACCCAGGGTACGAGCAGTACTTC.

The V call is TRBV11-2, the J call TRBJ2-1; TRBD1 matches at 12 bases. The V gene's germline CDR1 is SGHAT and CDR2 FQNNGV. The CDR3 covers 15 residues. Trimming at V came to 4 bases and at J to 9 bases, leaving 7 bases not matched to a gene. The CDR3 sequence is CASSYPGQGAGEQFF. The DNA for the CDR3 is TGTGCCAGCAGCTACCCGGGACAGGGGGCGGGTGAGCAGTTCTTC.

This clone came up once. The chain couples TRBV6-5 to TRBJ2-7, with no clear D. Looked up from germline, CDR1 is MNHEY and CDR2 is SVGAGI. CDR3 length: 14 residues. Trimming left V 2 bases short and J 0 bases short, with 8 bases between. CDR3 amino acids: CASSYRHDSYEQYF. CDR3 bases: TGTGCCAGCAGTTACCGACACGACTCCTACGAGCAGTACTTC.

The chain has TRBV21-1 and TRBJ1-6. TRBV21-1 is a pseudogene locus. The CDR3 is made up of 16 amino acids. The DNA of the CDR3 is TGTGCCAGCACCTATTTTTTGACCCCCTATAATTCACCCCTCCACTTT. Translation gives CASTYFLTPYNSPLHF.

The chain uses TRBV3-1 (or the pseudogene TRBV3-2) and TRBJ1-4, with D unresolved. The CDR3 spans 11 residues. V lost 8 bases and J lost 7, with 8 bases in between. Germline CDR1 LGHDT, CDR2 YNNKEL (reference sequence). The CDR3 protein is CASSAGEKLFF. CDR3 DNA sequence: TGTGCCAGCTCGGCCGGTGAAAAACTGTTTTTT.

The chain combines TRBV30 with TRBJ2-5; 7 bases map to TRBD1. Trimming took 7 bases from V and 3 from J; bases not matched to a gene: 11. Germline loops: CDR1 GTSNPN, CDR2 SVGIG (reference sequence). This CDR3 comprises 14 residues. CDR3 coding DNA: TGTGCCTACAACGACAGGGCCTGGGAAGAGACCCAGTACTTC. Translating it yields CAYNDRAWEETQYF.